The present TCR beta chain was sequenced within a study of T cell responses to AZD1222 COVID-19 vaccine. The ends were cut back, 5 bases at V and 6 bases at J, with 19 bases in the middle. Per the germline V gene, CDR1 is SNHLY and CDR2 is FYNNEI. There are 16 residues in the CDR3. The protocol was immunoSEQ multiplex PCR, while the TCRdb copy is restricted to in-frame clones and leaves out a portion. The table records 170,000 or so clones, around nine tenths of them present only once. The V call is TRBV2, the J call TRBJ2-2; possible D gene TRBD1, 6 bases. The input for sequencing was peripheral blood, taken on day 0 of AZD1222 vaccination. This clonotype was obtained from an adult in good health. DNA for the CDR3: TGTGCCAGCAGTACGCGCCACAGGGTATGGGCCGGGGAGCTGTTTTTT. Its translation: CASSTRHRVWAGELFF.